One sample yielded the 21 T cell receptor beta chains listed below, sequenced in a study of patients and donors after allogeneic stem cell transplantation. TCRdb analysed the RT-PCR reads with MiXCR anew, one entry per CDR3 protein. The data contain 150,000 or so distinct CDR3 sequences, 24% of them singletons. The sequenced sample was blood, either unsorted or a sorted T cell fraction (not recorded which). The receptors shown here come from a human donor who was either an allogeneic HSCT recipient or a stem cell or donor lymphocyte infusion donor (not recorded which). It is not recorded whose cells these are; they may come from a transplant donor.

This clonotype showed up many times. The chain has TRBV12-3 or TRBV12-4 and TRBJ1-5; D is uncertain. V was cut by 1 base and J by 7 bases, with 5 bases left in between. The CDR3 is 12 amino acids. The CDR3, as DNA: TGTGCCAGCAGTTTAGGGCCGCAGCCCCAGCATTTT. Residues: CASSLGPQPQHF.

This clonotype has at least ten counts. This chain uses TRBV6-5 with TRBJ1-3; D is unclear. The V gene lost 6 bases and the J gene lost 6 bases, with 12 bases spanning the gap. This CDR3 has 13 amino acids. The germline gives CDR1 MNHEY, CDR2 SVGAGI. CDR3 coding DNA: TGTGCCAGCAGGCCCAATGAAGAAAACACCATATATTTT. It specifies CASRPNEENTIYF.

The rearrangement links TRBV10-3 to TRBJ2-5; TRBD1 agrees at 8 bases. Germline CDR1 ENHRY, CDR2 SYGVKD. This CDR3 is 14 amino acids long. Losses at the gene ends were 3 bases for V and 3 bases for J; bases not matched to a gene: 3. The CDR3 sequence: CAISDPTGEETQYF. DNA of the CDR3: TGTGCCATCAGTGATCCGACAGGGGAAGAGACCCAGTACTTC.

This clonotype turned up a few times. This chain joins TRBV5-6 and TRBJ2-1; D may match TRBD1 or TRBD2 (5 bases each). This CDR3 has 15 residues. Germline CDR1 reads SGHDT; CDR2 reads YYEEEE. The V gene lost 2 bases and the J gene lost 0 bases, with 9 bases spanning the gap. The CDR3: CASSLGDRSYNEQFF. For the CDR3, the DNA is TGTGCCAGCAGCTTAGGGGACCGCTCCTACAATGAGCAGTTCTTC.

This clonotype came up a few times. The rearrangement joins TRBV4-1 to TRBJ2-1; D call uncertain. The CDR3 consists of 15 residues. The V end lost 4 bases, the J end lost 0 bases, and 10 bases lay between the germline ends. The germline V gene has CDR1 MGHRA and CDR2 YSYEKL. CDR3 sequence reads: CASSRAGSSYNEQFF. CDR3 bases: TGCGCCAGCAGCCGGGCTGGCAGCTCCTACAATGAGCAGTTCTTC.

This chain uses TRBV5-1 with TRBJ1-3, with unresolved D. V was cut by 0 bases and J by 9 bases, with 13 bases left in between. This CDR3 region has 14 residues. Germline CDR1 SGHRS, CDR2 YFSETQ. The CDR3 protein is CASSLEPGRITIYF. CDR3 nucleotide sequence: TGCGCCAGCAGCTTGGAACCGGGGAGAATCACCATATATTTT.

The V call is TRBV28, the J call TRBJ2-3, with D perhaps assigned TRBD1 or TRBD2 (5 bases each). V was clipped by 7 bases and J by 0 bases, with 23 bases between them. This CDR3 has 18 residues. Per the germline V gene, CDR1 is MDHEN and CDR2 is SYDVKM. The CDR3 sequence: CASNTGRTFISSTDTQYF. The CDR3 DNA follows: TGTGCCAGCAACACGGGACGGACCTTCATTTCTAGCACAGATACGCAGTATTTT.

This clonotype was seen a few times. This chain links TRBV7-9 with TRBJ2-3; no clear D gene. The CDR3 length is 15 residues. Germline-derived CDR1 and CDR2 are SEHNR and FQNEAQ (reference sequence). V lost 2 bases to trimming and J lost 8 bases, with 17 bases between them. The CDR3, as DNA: TGTGCCAGCAGCTTATGGTTCGGCCGTGGAATTACGCAGTATTTT. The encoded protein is CASSLWFGRGITQYF. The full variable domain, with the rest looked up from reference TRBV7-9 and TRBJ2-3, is DTGVSQNPRHKITKRGQNVTFRCDPISEHNRLYWYRQTLGQGPEFLTYFQNEAQLEKSRLLSDRFSAERPKGSFSTLEIQRTEQGDSAMYLCASSLWFGRGITQYFGPGTRLTVL.

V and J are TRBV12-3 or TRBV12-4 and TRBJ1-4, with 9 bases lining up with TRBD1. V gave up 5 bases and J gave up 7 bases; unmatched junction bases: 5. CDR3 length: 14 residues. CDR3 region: CASSQQGATEKLFF. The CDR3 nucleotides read TGTGCCAGCAGTCAACAGGGGGCGACTGAAAAACTGTTTTTT.

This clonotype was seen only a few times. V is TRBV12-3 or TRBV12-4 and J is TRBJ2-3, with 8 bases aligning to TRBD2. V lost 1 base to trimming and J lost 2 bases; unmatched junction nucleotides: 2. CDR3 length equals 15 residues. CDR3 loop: CASSLERGLTDTQYF. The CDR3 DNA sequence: TGTGCCAGCAGTTTAGAGCGGGGGCTCACAGATACGCAGTATTTT.

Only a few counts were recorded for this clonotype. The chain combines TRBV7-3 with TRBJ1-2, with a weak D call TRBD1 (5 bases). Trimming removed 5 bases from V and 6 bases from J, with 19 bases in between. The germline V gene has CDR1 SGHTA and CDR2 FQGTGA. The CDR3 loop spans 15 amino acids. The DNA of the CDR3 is TGTGCCAGCAGCCCCCGGGCAGGCAGGGCGAATGGCTACACCTTC. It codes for CASSPRAGRANGYTF. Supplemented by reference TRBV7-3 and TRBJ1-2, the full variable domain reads GAGVSQTPSNKVTEKGKYVELRCDPISGHTALYWYRQSLGQGPEFLIYFQGTGAADDSGLPNDRFFAVRPEGSVSTLKIQRTERGDSAVYLCASSPRAGRANGYTFGSGTRLTVV.

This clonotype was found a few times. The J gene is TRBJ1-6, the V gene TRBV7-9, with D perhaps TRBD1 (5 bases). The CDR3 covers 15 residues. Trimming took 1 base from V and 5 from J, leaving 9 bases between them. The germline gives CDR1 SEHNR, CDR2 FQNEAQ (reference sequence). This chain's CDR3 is CASSLESRDNSPLHF. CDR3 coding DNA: TGTGCCAGCAGCTTAGAAAGCAGGGATAATTCACCCCTCCACTTT.

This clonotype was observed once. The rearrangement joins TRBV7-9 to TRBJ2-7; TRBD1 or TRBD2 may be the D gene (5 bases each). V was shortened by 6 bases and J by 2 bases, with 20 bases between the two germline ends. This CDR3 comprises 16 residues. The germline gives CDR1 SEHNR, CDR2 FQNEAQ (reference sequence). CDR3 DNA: TGTGCCAGCAGGCCTCTCTTTTCGGGGCCCGCCTACGAGCAGTACTTC. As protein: CASRPLFSGPAYEQYF.

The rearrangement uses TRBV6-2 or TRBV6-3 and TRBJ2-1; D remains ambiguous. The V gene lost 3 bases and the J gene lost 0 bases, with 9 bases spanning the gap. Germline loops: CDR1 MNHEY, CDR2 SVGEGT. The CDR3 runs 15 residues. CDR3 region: CASSYLRASYNEQFF. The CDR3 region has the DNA TGTGCCAGCAGTTATTTACGGGCCTCCTACAATGAGCAGTTCTTC.

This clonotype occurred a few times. The CDR3, as DNA: TGCAGTGCTAGATATCCAGTATCCGGGGCCAACGTCCTGACTTTC. Translation: CSARYPVSGANVLTF. The genes are TRBV20-1 and TRBJ2-6; D uncertain. The germline V and J ends were trimmed by 2 bases and 4 bases, with 12 bases remaining between them. The length of the CDR3 is 15 residues. The germline V gene has CDR1 DFQATT and CDR2 SNEGSKA (reference sequence).

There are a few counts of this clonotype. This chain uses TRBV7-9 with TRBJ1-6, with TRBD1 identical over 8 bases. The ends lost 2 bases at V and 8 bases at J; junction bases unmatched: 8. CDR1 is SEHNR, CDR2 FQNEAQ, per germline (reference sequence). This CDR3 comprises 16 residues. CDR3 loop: CASSLYSGGVDSPLHF. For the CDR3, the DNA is TGTGCCAGCAGCTTATATTCAGGGGGCGTAGATTCACCCCTCCACTTT.

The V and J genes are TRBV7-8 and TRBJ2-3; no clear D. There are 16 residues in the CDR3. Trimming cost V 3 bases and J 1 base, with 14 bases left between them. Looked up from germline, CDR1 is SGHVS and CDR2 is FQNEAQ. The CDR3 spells CASSFLISGGTDTQYF. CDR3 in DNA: TGTGCCAGCAGCTTTCTGATCTCTGGGGGCACAGATACGCAGTATTTT. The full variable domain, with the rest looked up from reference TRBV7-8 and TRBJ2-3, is GAGVSQSPRYKVAKRGQDVALRCDPISGHVSLFWYQQALGQGPEFLTYFQNEAQLDKSGLPSDRFFAERPEGSVSTLKIQRTQQEDSAVYLCASSFLISGGTDTQYFGPGTRLTVL.

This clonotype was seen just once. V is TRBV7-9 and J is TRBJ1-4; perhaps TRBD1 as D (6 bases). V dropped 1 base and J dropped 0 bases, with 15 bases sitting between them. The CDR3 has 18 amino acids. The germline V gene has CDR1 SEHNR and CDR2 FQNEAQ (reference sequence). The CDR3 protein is CASSLGSRGTSTNEKLFF. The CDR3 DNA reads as TGTGCCAGCAGCTTAGGCTCCAGGGGCACTTCAACTAATGAAAAACTGTTTTTT. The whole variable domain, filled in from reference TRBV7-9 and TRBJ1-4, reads DTGVSQNPRHKITKRGQNVTFRCDPISEHNRLYWYRQTLGQGPEFLTYFQNEAQLEKSRLLSDRFSAERPKGSFSTLEIQRTEQGDSAMYLCASSLGSRGTSTNEKLFFGSGTQLSVL.

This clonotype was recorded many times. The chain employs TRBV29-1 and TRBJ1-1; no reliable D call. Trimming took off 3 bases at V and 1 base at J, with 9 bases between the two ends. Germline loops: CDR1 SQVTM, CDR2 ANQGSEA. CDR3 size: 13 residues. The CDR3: CSVEMNSNTEAFF. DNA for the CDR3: TGCAGCGTTGAGATGAATTCGAACACTGAAGCTTTCTTT.

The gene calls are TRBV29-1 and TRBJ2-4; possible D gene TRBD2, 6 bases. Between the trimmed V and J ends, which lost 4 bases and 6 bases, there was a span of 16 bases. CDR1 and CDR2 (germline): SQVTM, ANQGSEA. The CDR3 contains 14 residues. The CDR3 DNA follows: TGCAGCGTTGGGGGGGACGGGCCTGGAAACATTCAGTACTTC. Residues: CSVGGDGPGNIQYF.

For the CDR3, the DNA is TGCGCCAGCAGCCAAGAAAGAGACTTACCGGGACGGAGCCCAGATACGCAGTATTTT. This sequence encodes CASSQERDLPGRSPDTQYF. V and J are TRBV4-1 and TRBJ2-3; D possibly matches TRBD1 or TRBD2 (5 bases each). The V end lost 0 bases, the J end lost 4 bases, and 23 bases lay between the germline ends. The CDR3 contains 19 residues. Germline CDR1 and CDR2: MGHRA and YSYEKL.